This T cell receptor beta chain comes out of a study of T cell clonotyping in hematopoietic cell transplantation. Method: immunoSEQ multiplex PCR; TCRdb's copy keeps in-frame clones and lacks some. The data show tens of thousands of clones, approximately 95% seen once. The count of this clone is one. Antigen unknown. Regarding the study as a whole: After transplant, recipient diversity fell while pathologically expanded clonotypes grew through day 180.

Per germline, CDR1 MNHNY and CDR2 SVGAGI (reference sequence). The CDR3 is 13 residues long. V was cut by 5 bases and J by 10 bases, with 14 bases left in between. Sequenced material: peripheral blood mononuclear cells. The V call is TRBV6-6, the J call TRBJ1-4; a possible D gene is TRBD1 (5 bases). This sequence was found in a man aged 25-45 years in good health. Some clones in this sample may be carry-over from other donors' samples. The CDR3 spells CASSATGYGKLFF. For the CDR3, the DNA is TGTGCCAGCAGTGCAACAGGCTATGGAAAACTGTTTTTT.